A single sample gave rise to the 18 T cell receptor beta chains below, sequenced in a study of Ad26.COV2.S vaccination and SARS-CoV-2 variants. Profiled with immunoSEQ multiplex PCR; TCRdb holds only in-frame clones, not every one. Here the sample spans around 340,000 clones, about 86% being singletons. Treatment noted: about 20 received Ad26.COV2.S at low or high dose, single or two shots; about five received placebo; per-sample allocation not given. The investigators took samples on day 63 after the first vaccine or placebo injection. The source was peripheral blood, collected in a trial of Ad26.COV2.S vaccine versus placebo. The receptors derive from a person aged 18-65 years who received the Ad26.COV2.S COVID-19 vaccine or a placebo.

The chain couples TRBV6-5 to TRBJ2-7, with TRBD1 matching 10 bases. Germline CDR1 is MNHEY and CDR2 is SVGAGI. This CDR3 contains 14 residues. V was clipped by 5 bases and J by 3 bases; unmatched bases: 4. DNA for the CDR3: TGTGCCAGCAGTCCGGGACAGGGGTACTACGAGCAGTACTTC. Translated, it gives CASSPGQGYYEQYF.

J is TRBJ2-7 and V is TRBV4-3; D remains unclear. Germline CDR1 is LGHNA and CDR2 is YSLEER. Trimming shortened V by 0 bases and J by 7 bases, and 13 bases separated the two germline ends. CDR3 length equals 14 residues. The CDR3 DNA sequence: TGCGCCAGCAGCCAAGAATTACGCCCTTATGAGCAGTACTTC. Amino acid sequence: CASSQELRPYEQYF.

This chain uses TRBV19 with TRBJ1-1; the D is unclear. Looked up from germline, CDR1 is LNHDA and CDR2 is SQIVND (reference sequence). V dropped 1 base and J dropped 6 bases, with 12 bases sitting between them. This CDR3 spans 14 amino acids. The CDR3 bases are TGTGCCAGTAGTATAGCCTTGGACTCCCCTGAAGCTTTCTTT. It codes for CASSIALDSPEAFF.

With respect to this clone: Other nucleotide sequences in the sample specify the same CDR3. The rearrangement links TRBV2 to TRBJ1-5, with D possibly TRBD1 on 6 matching bases. Germline V gene sequence: CDR1 SNHLY, CDR2 FYNNEI. The CDR3 totals 13 residues. V was clipped by 5 bases and J by 5 bases, with 10 bases between them. The CDR3 is CASSPQGDQPQHF. The CDR3 region has the DNA TGTGCCAGCAGTCCACAGGGAGATCAGCCCCAGCATTTT.

This clone is a singleton in its sample. The chain couples TRBV25-1 to TRBJ1-3; tentative D call: TRBD1 (5 bases). Germline assignment: CDR1 MGHDK and CDR2 SYGVNS. The CDR3 spans 16 residues. Trimming removed 4 bases at V and 4 bases at J, with 17 bases between. The CDR3 region is CASSGPGRALGNTIYF. The CDR3 region has the DNA TGTGCCAGCAGTGGGCCGGGACGAGCCCTGGGAAACACCATATATTTT.

This clone appeared a few times. The V and J genes are TRBV4-2 and TRBJ2-3; 10 bases map to TRBD2. Losses at the gene ends were 4 bases for V and 0 bases for J; bases not matched to a gene: 7. The CDR3 is made up of 17 amino acids. Germline CDR1 is LGHNA and CDR2 is YNFKEQ. The CDR3 DNA follows: TGTGCCAGCAGCCCCCAGGGACTAGCGACTAGCACAGATACGCAGTATTTT. It translates to CASSPQGLATSTDTQYF.

The rearrangement uses TRBV4-3 and TRBJ2-1, with 7 bases aligning to TRBD2. Trimming removed 4 bases from V and 2 bases from J; junction bases left unmatched: 5. Germline lookup yields CDR1 LGHNA and CDR2 YSLEER. The CDR3 spans 15 residues. The CDR3 spells CASSRGTSAYNEQFF. The CDR3 nucleotides read TGCGCCAGCAGCCGGGGAACTAGCGCCTACAATGAGCAGTTCTTC.

V gene TRBV24-1 combines with J gene TRBJ1-1, with D possibly TRBD1 on 6 matching bases. Germline V lookup: CDR1 KGHDR, CDR2 SFDVKD. V was cut by 9 bases and J by 5 bases, with 15 bases left in between. The CDR3 totals 13 residues. CDR3 residues: CATGARGGTEAFF. Written as DNA, the CDR3 is TGTGCCACCGGCGCCAGGGGTGGGACTGAAGCTTTCTTT.

The CDR3 is CASSQADGRVHEQYF. CDR3 coding DNA: TGTGCCAGCAGCCAAGCCGACGGGAGGGTCCACGAGCAGTACTTC. The genes are TRBV14 and TRBJ2-7, with 8 positions matching TRBD2. The length of the CDR3 is 15 residues. Germline CDR1 and CDR2: SGHDN and FVKESK. The ends lost 1 base at V and 5 bases at J; junction bases unmatched: 7.

The rearrangement uses TRBV4-1 and TRBJ2-7; a possible D gene is TRBD2 (7 bases). The CDR3 loop spans 17 amino acids. CDR1 and CDR2 from the germline V gene are MGHRA and YSYEKL. V gave up 1 base and J gave up 3 bases, with 19 bases separating them. The CDR3 reads CASSQVTGGLGNYEQYF. The CDR3 DNA reads as TGCGCCAGCAGCCAAGTAACGGGGGGCCTTGGTAACTACGAGCAGTACTTC.

The chain links TRBV9 to TRBJ2-3; tentative D call: TRBD1 (5 bases). In germline, CDR1 is SGDLS, CDR2 YYNGEE. This CDR3 is 16 amino acids long. The V and J ends lost 3 bases and 4 bases respectively, with 18 bases between them. The CDR3 sequence: CASSAGSPRVADTQYF. The CDR3 nucleotides are TGTGCCAGCAGCGCCGGGTCCCCCAGGGTAGCAGATACGCAGTATTTT. Using reference TRBV9 and TRBJ2-3 for the parts outside the CDR3, the full variable domain is DSGVTQTPKHLITATGQRVTLRCSPRSGDLSVYWYQQSLDQGLQFLIQYYNGEERAKGNILERFSAQQFPDLHSELNLSSLELGDSALYFCASSAGSPRVADTQYFGPGTRLTVL.

The chain combines TRBV4-2 with TRBJ2-3; TRBD2 matches at 15 bases. In germline, CDR1 is LGHNA, CDR2 YNFKEQ. The junction had 5 bases not matched to a gene; V was cut back by 2 bases and J by 5 bases. There are 17 residues in the CDR3. CDR3 in amino acids: CASSQPGLAGGVDTQYF. DNA of the CDR3: TGTGCCAGCAGCCAACCCGGACTAGCGGGAGGGGTAGATACGCAGTATTTT.

This chain uses TRBV5-4 with TRBJ1-1, with D possibly TRBD1 on 6 matching bases. Trimming shortened V by 0 bases and J by 2 bases, and 14 bases separated the two germline ends. The CDR3 runs 16 residues. The germline V gene has CDR1 SGHNT and CDR2 YYREEE (reference sequence). The CDR3: CASSLGGRGLNTEAFF. For the CDR3, the DNA is TGTGCCAGCAGCTTGGGGGGGCGCGGGTTAAACACTGAAGCTTTCTTT. Looking up the rest from reference TRBV5-4 and TRBJ1-1 gives the full variable domain: ETGVTQSPTHLIKTRGQQVTLRCSSQSGHNTVSWYQQALGQGPQFIFQYYREEENGRGNFPPRFSGLQFPNYSSELNVNALELDDSALYLCASSLGGRGLNTEAFFGQGTRLTVV.

This clone has only one observation. V gene TRBV19 combines with J gene TRBJ2-7; no definite D call. Germline V gives CDR1 LNHDA, CDR2 SQIVND (reference sequence). CDR3 size: 14 residues. Trimming took 5 bases from V and 4 from J, leaving 15 bases between them. CDR3 nucleotide sequence: TGTGCCAGTAGTGCAACGTTCTTGGGATACGAGCAGTACTTC. This encodes CASSATFLGYEQYF.

This clone was detected only once. V usage is TRBV28 and J usage is TRBJ2-7, with D perhaps matching TRBD1 (6 bases). With 2 bases removed from V and 12 bases from J, the gap between germline ends came to 20 bases. CDR1 is MDHEN, CDR2 SYDVKM, per germline. The CDR3 is made up of 14 amino acids. The CDR3 here is CASSLRADRPVGYF. The CDR3 coding sequence is TGTGCCAGCAGTTTACGTGCGGACAGACCCGTGGGGTACTTC.

Comments on this clone: Other DNA sequences in this specimen translate into the identical CDR3. The V gene is TRBV5-4, the J gene TRBJ2-7; D uncertain. The germline V gene encodes CDR1 SGHNT and CDR2 YYREEE (reference sequence). CDR3 length equals 14 residues. Trimming pared 1 base from V and 0 bases from J, leaving 8 bases between. The CDR3 reads CASSLKGGSYEQYF. The CDR3 coding sequence is TGTGCCAGCAGCTTGAAGGGCGGCTCCTACGAGCAGTACTTC.

The chain recombines TRBV18 with TRBJ2-3; a weak D match, TRBD2 (5 bases). V lost 3 bases to trimming and J lost 4 bases, with 20 bases between them. Germline CDR1 and CDR2: KGHSH and LQKENI. The CDR3 runs 17 residues. The CDR3 coding sequence is TGTGCCAGCTCACCCCCTAAAACGGGAACCTTCTCAGATACGCAGTATTTT. Translation: CASSPPKTGTFSDTQYF.

The J gene is TRBJ2-1, the V gene TRBV7-6, with D uncertain. The CDR3 contains 13 residues. Trimming pared 0 bases from V and 10 bases from J, leaving 10 bases between. Looked up from germline, CDR1 is SGHVS and CDR2 is FNYEAQ. CDR3 DNA sequence: TGTGCCAGCAGCTTAGCAGGGTTTAACGAGCAGTTCTTC. Translating gives CASSLAGFNEQFF.